Shown below are 21 T cell receptor beta chains from a single sample sequenced in a study of control samples from healthy donors and cancer patients. The table came from immunoSEQ multiplex PCR; TCRdb's copy has only in-frame clones and leaves some out. The repertoire holds 120,000 to 150,000 clones, 75% to 95% seen once, with roughly 3.2% in the top ten. The sequencing input was blood. These receptors were obtained from a man younger than 40 in good health.

This chain uses TRBV14 with TRBJ1-2; D unresolved. The CDR3 covers 13 residues. Trimming cost V 0 bases and J 6 bases, with 8 bases left between them. CDR1 is SGHDN, CDR2 FVKESK, per germline. CDR3 region: CASSQDLGNGYTF. CDR3 nucleotides: TGTGCCAGCAGCCAAGATCTGGGAAATGGCTACACCTTC.

This sequence joins TRBV7-9 and TRBJ1-4; D is undetermined. Deletions cut 4 bases from V and 7 bases from J, with 4 bases between. The CDR3 spans 11 residues. Germline-derived CDR1 and CDR2 are SEHNR and FQNEAQ (reference sequence). The CDR3 DNA reads as TGTGCCAGCAGCTCGACTGAAAAACTGTTTTTT. It specifies CASSSTEKLFF.

The CDR3 region is CASSRDGDYGYTF. CDR3 bases: TGTGCCAGCTCAAGGGACGGGGACTATGGCTACACCTTC. The gene calls are TRBV18 and TRBJ1-2; tentative D call: TRBD1 (5 bases). This CDR3 is built from 13 residues. Deletions cut 5 bases from V and 3 bases from J, with 10 bases between. CDR1 is KGHSH and CDR2 is LQKENI in the germline V gene.

The chain joins TRBV28 to TRBJ2-5; tentatively, D is TRBD1 (7 bases). CDR1 and CDR2 from the germline V gene are MDHEN and SYDVKM. The CDR3 consists of 15 residues. Deletions cut 8 bases from V and 5 bases from J, with 21 bases between. CDR3 in amino acids: CASGTSRRGLETQYF. CDR3 coding DNA: TGTGCCAGCGGTACCTCACGGAGGGGGCTGGAGACCCAGTACTTC. Full variable domain (remainder filled in from reference TRBV28 and TRBJ2-5): DVKVTQSSRYLVKRTGEKVFLECVQDMDHENMFWYRQDPGLGLRLIYFSYDVKMKEKGDIPEGYSVSREKKERFSLILESASTNQTSMYLCASGTSRRGLETQYFGPGTRLLVL.

A note on this clone: Sequence at one end of the junction differs from germline and may be a read error. The V gene is TRBV3-1 (or the pseudogene TRBV3-2), the J gene TRBJ2-3, with D hard to call. The germline CDR1 and CDR2 sequences are LGHDT and YNNKEL (reference sequence). The CDR3 consists of 16 residues. The CDR3 protein is CGSSLFSSLSTNTQYF. For the CDR3, the DNA is TGTGGCAGCAGCCTTTTTTCTAGTTTATCTACGAATACGCAGTATTTT.

The gene calls are TRBV6-4 and TRBJ1-5, with 7 bases lining up with TRBD1. The CDR3 is 15 amino acids. Germline V lookup: CDR1 MRHNA, CDR2 SNTAGT. Trimming cost V 6 bases and J 0 bases; bases outside gene matches: 5. The CDR3 region is CASSRTGNSNQPQHF. CDR3 in DNA: TGTGCCAGCAGCCGGACAGGTAATAGCAATCAGCCCCAGCATTTT.

The chain couples TRBV6-6 to TRBJ1-2, with TRBD1 matching 7 bases. V dropped 6 bases and J dropped 6; count of bases not matched to a gene: 13. The CDR3 length is 15 residues. Per germline, CDR1 MNHNY and CDR2 SVGAGI (reference sequence). The CDR3 coding sequence is TGTGCCAGCAGAGGGACAGAAGTAACACGGCATGGCTACACCTTC. Amino acids: CASRGTEVTRHGYTF.

V usage is TRBV18 and J usage is TRBJ1-3, with TRBD1 matching over 9 bases. Unmatched junction bases numbered 18, after V lost 6 bases and J lost 0 bases. Looked up from germline, CDR1 is KGHSH and CDR2 is LQKENI. The CDR3 sequence is 20 residues long. The chain's CDR3 is CASSKRPGDRGENSGNTIYF. In nucleotides, the CDR3 is TGTGCCAGCTCTAAGAGACCCGGTGACAGGGGGGAGAACTCTGGAAACACCATATATTTT.

The chain has TRBV28 and TRBJ1-1; the D is unclear. This CDR3 has 13 amino acids. V was trimmed by 3 bases and J by 4 bases, leaving 9 bases between them. Germline assignment: CDR1 MDHEN and CDR2 SYDVKM. CDR3 sequence reads: CASSLLKGTEAFF. CDR3 nucleotide sequence: TGTGCCAGCAGTTTGCTGAAGGGCACTGAAGCTTTCTTT. The full variable domain, with the rest looked up from reference TRBV28 and TRBJ1-1, is DVKVTQSSRYLVKRTGEKVFLECVQDMDHENMFWYRQDPGLGLRLIYFSYDVKMKEKGDIPEGYSVSREKKERFSLILESASTNQTSMYLCASSLLKGTEAFFGQGTRLTVV.

The J gene is TRBJ1-1, the V gene TRBV28; D is unclear. Trimming left V 1 base short and J 6 bases short, with 15 bases between. CDR1 and CDR2 (germline): MDHEN, SYDVKM. This CDR3 is 15 amino acids long. Here the CDR3 reads CASSLFQETPPEAFF. In DNA form, the CDR3 reads TGTGCCAGCAGTTTATTCCAGGAAACACCGCCTGAAGCTTTCTTT. The full variable domain, rest sourced from reference TRBV28 and TRBJ1-1, is DVKVTQSSRYLVKRTGEKVFLECVQDMDHENMFWYRQDPGLGLRLIYFSYDVKMKEKGDIPEGYSVSREKKERFSLILESASTNQTSMYLCASSLFQETPPEAFFGQGTRLTVV.

This rearrangement joins TRBV28 to TRBJ2-1; D ambiguous. CDR1 MDHEN and CDR2 SYDVKM come from the germline V gene. V lost 2 bases and J 0 bases, leaving 11 bases between the germline ends. The CDR3 runs to 16 residues. CDR3 in amino acids: CASSLGVSSSYNEQFF. Here the CDR3 DNA reads TGTGCCAGCAGTTTAGGGGTTAGCTCCTCCTACAATGAGCAGTTCTTC.

A few counts support this clone. The genes are TRBV19 and TRBJ1-1; no definite D call. Trimming shortened V by 5 bases and J by 1 base, and 17 bases separated the two germline ends. The CDR3 totals 16 residues. CDR1 and CDR2 from the germline V gene are LNHDA and SQIVND (reference sequence). CDR3 sequence (DNA): TGTGCCAGTAGTCCAGATTACGGAGGAAGGAACACTGAAGCTTTCTTT. It encodes CASSPDYGGRNTEAFF.

This CDR3 reads CASSISQGIGLGYGYTF. The DNA of the CDR3 is TGTGCCAGTAGTATCTCACAGGGAATCGGGCTAGGGTATGGCTACACCTTC. The V gene is TRBV19, the J gene TRBJ1-2; D perhaps matches TRBD1 (6 bases). The germline gives CDR1 LNHDA, CDR2 SQIVND (reference sequence). V dropped 3 bases and J dropped 5 bases, with 22 bases sitting between them. The CDR3 consists of 17 residues.

The J gene is TRBJ2-3, the V gene TRBV7-9, with D possibly being TRBD2 (5 bases). V lost 1 base and J 4 bases, leaving 9 bases between the germline ends. This CDR3 has 14 residues. The germline V gene has CDR1 SEHNR and CDR2 FQNEAQ (reference sequence). CDR3: CASSLGLGADTQYF. CDR3 DNA sequence: TGTGCCAGCAGCTTAGGTCTGGGAGCAGATACGCAGTATTTT.

The CDR3 region has the DNA TGTGCCAGCAGCTTGTTAGGGGTACTTAATTCACCCCTCCACTTT. Translation gives CASSLLGVLNSPLHF. The genes are TRBV5-4 and TRBJ1-6; a possible D gene is TRBD1 (5 bases). Germline V gene data show CDR1 as SGHNT and CDR2 as YYREEE (reference sequence). Deletions cut 1 base from V and 6 bases from J, with 11 bases between. This CDR3 comprises 15 residues.

V and J are TRBV2 and TRBJ1-2; D ambiguous. The CDR3 loop spans 14 amino acids. The germline V and J ends were trimmed by 3 bases and 0 bases, with 8 bases remaining between them. Per germline, CDR1 SNHLY and CDR2 FYNNEI. The CDR3 here is CASSEAGANYGYTF. DNA of the CDR3: TGTGCCAGCAGTGAGGCAGGCGCTAACTATGGCTACACCTTC. Full variable domain (missing parts from reference TRBV2 and TRBJ1-2): EPEVTQTPSHQVTQMGQEVILRCVPISNHLYFYWYRQILGQKVEFLVSFYNNEISEKSEIFDDQFSVERPDGSNFTLKIRSTKLEDSAMYFCASSEAGANYGYTFGSGTRLTVV.

The V gene is TRBV10-3, the J gene TRBJ2-6; 8 nucleotides match TRBD1. Germline V gene data show CDR1 as ENHRY and CDR2 as SYGVKD. The CDR3 runs 18 residues. Losses at the gene ends were 6 bases for V and 2 bases for J; bases not matched to a gene: 12. CDR3 residues: CAISPFGQGQAGANVLTF. As DNA, the CDR3 is TGTGCCATCAGCCCCTTCGGACAGGGACAGGCTGGGGCCAACGTCCTGACTTTC.

This CDR3 reads CASSLSAGGQNSPLHF. The CDR3 region has the DNA TGTGCCAGCAGCTTATCTGCCGGGGGCCAAAATTCACCCCTCCACTTT. This chain uses TRBV7-2 with TRBJ1-6; D might be TRBD1 (6 bases). In germline, CDR1 is SGHTA, CDR2 FQGNSA. CDR3 length equals 16 residues. Trimming left V 2 bases short and J 7 bases short, with 15 bases between.

V usage is TRBV25-1 and J usage is TRBJ1-1, with a weak D call TRBD1 (5 bases). Germline lookup yields CDR1 MGHDK and CDR2 SYGVNS. CDR3 length equals 13 residues. The ends were cut back, 0 bases at V and 10 bases at J, with 12 bases in the middle. Here the CDR3 DNA reads TGTGCCAGCAGTGAATATCAGGGTTTCGGAGCTTTCTTT. Protein: CASSEYQGFGAFF.

This clone has just one count. J is TRBJ2-4 and V is TRBV27, with TRBD1 matching over 8 bases. J gave up 11 bases and V 5 bases, and 14 bases lay outside the gene matches. This CDR3 has 15 residues. Germline V lookup: CDR1 MNHEY, CDR2 SMNVEV (reference sequence). The CDR3 DNA follows: TGTGCCAGCAGTCCAATCCGGGACAGGCTGTACGTTCAGTACTTC. It is translated as CASSPIRDRLYVQYF.

V and J are TRBV7-2 and TRBJ1-2, with D unclear. This CDR3 region has 13 residues. Germline CDR1 SGHTA, CDR2 FQGNSA. Between the trimmed V and J ends, which lost 1 base and 5 bases, there was a span of 8 bases. The DNA for the CDR3 is TGTGCCAGCAGCTTAGAACAGAGATATGGCTACACCTTC. Residues: CASSLEQRYGYTF.